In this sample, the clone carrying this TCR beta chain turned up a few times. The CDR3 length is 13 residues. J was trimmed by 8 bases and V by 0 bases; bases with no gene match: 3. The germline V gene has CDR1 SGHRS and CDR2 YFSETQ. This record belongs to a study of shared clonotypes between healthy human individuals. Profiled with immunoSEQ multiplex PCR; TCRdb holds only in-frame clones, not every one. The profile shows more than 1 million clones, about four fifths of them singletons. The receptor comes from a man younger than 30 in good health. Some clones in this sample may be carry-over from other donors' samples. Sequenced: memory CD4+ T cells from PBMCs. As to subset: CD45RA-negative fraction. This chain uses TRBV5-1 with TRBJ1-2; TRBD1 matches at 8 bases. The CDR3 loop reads CASSLVQGEGYTF. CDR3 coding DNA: TGCGCCAGCAGCTTGGTACAGGGGGAGGGCTACACCTTC.